The T cell receptor beta chain described here comes from a study of identical twins. TCRdb re-derived calls from the 5' RACE reads in MiXCR, one entry per CDR3 protein. This repertoire shows just over 500,000 distinct CDR3 sequences, less than 25% found once; its top ten account for around 0.9%. The CDR3 is 14 residues long. The V gene's germline CDR1 is MNHNS and CDR2 SASEGT. V dropped 2 bases and J dropped 2; count of bases not matched to a gene: 3. These data also featured in a second study, about T cells expressing NK-cell markers. That paper states: There were seven HCMV-seropositive donors and one seronegative donor among the eight sequenced. In several experiments, sorting was confined to alpha-beta TCR T cells through use of an anti-gamma-delta TCR antibody. The study found dominant NKG2C+ clonotypes at about 1.0-8% of CD8+ T cells in five or six donors.

This TCR was recovered from a woman aged 18-29 years in good health. Specimen: CD4+ T cells sorted from blood. The chain recombines TRBV6-1 with TRBJ2-7; 7 positions agree with TRBD2. The CDR3 DNA reads TGTGCCAGCAGTGAAATAGCGGGCGCCTACGAGCAGTACTTC. Its protein is CASSEIAGAYEQYF.